The present TCR beta chain was sequenced within a study of shared clonotypes between healthy human individuals. Across the study: Three plates each covered CD4 naive and memory; CD8 naive two, CD8 memory one.

TCRdb keeps only in-frame clones here, not all; method: immunoSEQ multiplex PCR. Of millions of clones listed, approximately 92% were seen once; the top ten hold over 0.12%. Germline V gene sequence: CDR1 SGHAT, CDR2 FQNNGV. V shed 4 bases, J shed 5 bases, and the junction held 12 bases outside the gene matches. This CDR3 has 16 residues. The TCR comes from a man aged 18 to 29 in good health. The genes are TRBV11-2 and TRBJ2-5; 8 bases align to TRBD1. The sample was naive CD4+ T cells sorted from blood. The subset was: CD45RA+ positively selected. CDR3 residues: CASSSTRQGWGETQYF. CDR3 in DNA: TGTGCCAGCAGCTCAACTCGACAGGGGTGGGGGGAGACCCAGTACTTC.